This T cell receptor beta chain is from a study of identical twins. Study-level points and caveats: The models systematically underestimated how much out-of-frame TCR alpha was shared in monozygotic twins. The study reached conclusions through statistical analysis that was cross-sectional, not following the same donors.

The germline V and J ends were trimmed by 4 bases and 3 bases, with 10 bases remaining between them. The CDR3 extends over 14 amino acids. Germline CDR1 reads SQVTM; CDR2 reads ANQGSEA. Of note for this clonotype: Its antigen remains unidentified.

cDNA molecules carried unique molecular identifiers, and template switching added a universal primer site. TCRdb called the 5' RACE reads again in MiXCR, with one record for every CDR3 protein. The data contain 1.5 million to 2 million distinct CDR3 sequences, 32% of them seen just once; the ten biggest clones take up less than 0.35%. The sample taken for sequencing was cord blood. The V call is TRBV29-1, the J call TRBJ2-6, with a weak D call TRBD1 (5 bases). The TCR comes from a newborn girl in good health. CDR3 loop: CSVVPRVGANVLTF. DNA of the CDR3: TGCAGCGTTGTCCCCAGGGTTGGGGCCAACGTCCTGACTTTC.